This passage covers 24 T cell receptor beta chains from one sample sequenced in a study of blood T cell repertoires in COVID-19. The assay was immunoSEQ multiplex PCR, and TCRdb's table has in-frame clones only and misses some. Among about 180,000 clones listed, roughly nine tenths were seen once. Sequences were obtained from PBMCs or T cells enriched from blood (not recorded which). The receptors derive from a woman between 40 and 55 years old with acute COVID-19.

This clone was detected a few times. The chain combines TRBV6-2 or TRBV6-3 with TRBJ1-2, with unresolved D. This CDR3 has 16 amino acids. Germline lookup yields CDR1 MNHEY and CDR2 SVGEGT. V gave up 6 bases and J gave up 4 bases, with 21 bases separating them. DNA for the CDR3: TGTGCCAGCAGCTCAAGTAGCGGATCGGGGAGCTATGGCTACACCTTC. This encodes CASSSSSGSGSYGYTF.

V and J are TRBV6-4 and TRBJ2-3; D gene uncertain. V shed 0 bases and J shed 3 bases, with 10 bases lying between them. From germline, CDR1 is MRHNA and CDR2 SNTAGT. This CDR3 region has 15 residues. The CDR3 DNA follows: TGTGCCAGCAGTGACTCGATGCTTGCGACAGATACGCAGTATTTT. Translated, it gives CASSDSMLATDTQYF.

This rearrangement joins TRBV12-3 or TRBV12-4 to TRBJ2-7, with TRBD1 as a possible D gene (6 bases). CDR3 size: 11 residues. Trimming took 5 bases from V and 6 from J, leaving 8 bases between them. CDR3 protein: CASSPGVEQYF. The CDR3 region has the DNA TGTGCCAGCAGTCCAGGGGTCGAGCAGTACTTC.

The chain combines TRBV10-2 with TRBJ2-3; 7 bases align to TRBD2. J lost 2 bases, V lost 6 bases, and 8 bases had no gene match. The germline V gene encodes CDR1 WSHSY and CDR2 SAAADI. This CDR3 region has 15 residues. The CDR3 nucleotides are TGCGCCAGCAGGGTTACTAGCGCCCTCACAGATACGCAGTATTTT. Translating gives CASRVTSALTDTQYF.

The rearrangement joins TRBV5-6 to TRBJ2-7, with D tentatively TRBD1 (5 bases). Germline values: CDR1 SGHDT, CDR2 YYEEEE. V dropped 5 bases and J dropped 4 bases, with 13 bases sitting between them. This CDR3 is built from 13 residues. CDR3 DNA: TGTGCCAGCAGTCATCAGGGAACATACGAGCAGTACTTC. Amino acids: CASSHQGTYEQYF.

The rearrangement links TRBV7-3 to TRBJ2-1; tentatively, D is TRBD2 (6 bases). CDR3 length: 14 residues. V was trimmed by 2 bases and J by 6 bases, leaving 11 bases between them. Per the germline V gene, CDR1 is SGHTA and CDR2 is FQGTGA. The CDR3 loop reads CASSLYGSGNEQFF. CDR3 DNA: TGTGCCAGCAGCTTATACGGGAGTGGCAATGAGCAGTTCTTC.

The chain joins TRBV7-7 to TRBJ1-2; D is ambiguous. The CDR3 has 15 residues. Germline V gives CDR1 SSHAT, CDR2 FNYEAQ (reference sequence). Trimming cost V 3 bases and J 1 base, with 12 bases left between them. The CDR3 DNA sequence: TGTGCCAGCAGCTTGTGGCAGGTATATAACTATGGCTACACCTTC. Amino acids: CASSLWQVYNYGYTF. Using reference TRBV7-7 and TRBJ1-2 for the parts outside the CDR3, the full variable domain is GAGVSQSPRYKVTKRGQDVTLRCDPISSHATLYWYQQALGQGPEFLTYFNYEAQPDKSGLPSDRFSAERPEGSISTLTIQRTEQRDSAMYRCASSLWQVYNYGYTFGSGTRLTVV.

The V call is TRBV3-1 (or the pseudogene TRBV3-2), the J call TRBJ2-2, with a possible D match to TRBD1 (6 bases). The CDR3 covers 14 residues. Germline V gene sequence: CDR1 LGHDT, CDR2 YNNKEL (reference sequence). V lost 6 bases, J lost 8 bases, and 16 bases lay in between. CDR3 DNA: TGTGCCAGCAGAATACGGGACAAAGTAGGGGAGCTGTTTTTT. Amino acid sequence: CASRIRDKVGELFF.

The V call is TRBV6-5, the J call TRBJ1-2; 7 positions match TRBD1. The junction had 0 bases not matched to a gene; V was cut back by 8 bases and J by 0 bases. From germline, CDR1 is MNHEY and CDR2 SVGAGI. The CDR3 is 12 amino acids. Written as DNA, the CDR3 is TGTGCCAGCGGGACAGCTAACTATGGCTACACCTTC. It is translated as CASGTANYGYTF.

The CDR3 here is CASSRSWTGGRKLFF. The DNA for the CDR3 is TGTGCCAGCAGTCGCTCTTGGACAGGGGGCCGAAAACTGTTTTTT. This sequence joins TRBV27 and TRBJ1-4, with 11 bases that match TRBD1. After removal of 5 bases from V and 10 bases from J, the junction contained 9 bases not matched to a gene. This CDR3 spans 15 amino acids. Germline CDR1 reads MNHEY; CDR2 reads SMNVEV (reference sequence).

This chain links TRBV5-4 with TRBJ2-3; 8 positions agree with TRBD2. Germline trimming cut 3 bases from V and 0 bases from J; bases unmatched to any gene: 3. CDR1 is SGHNT, CDR2 YYREEE, per germline (reference sequence). This CDR3 spans 15 amino acids. The CDR3 loop reads CASSSSGYSTDTQYF. The CDR3 DNA sequence: TGTGCCAGCAGCTCTAGCGGGTATAGCACAGATACGCAGTATTTT.

In its sample, this clone was seen once. This chain uses TRBV6-6 with TRBJ2-7, with TRBD2 as a possible D gene (6 bases). Per the germline V gene, CDR1 is MNHNY and CDR2 is SVGAGI (reference sequence). The CDR3 spans 14 residues. With 3 bases removed from V and 2 bases from J, the gap between germline ends came to 11 bases. The CDR3 DNA follows: TGTGCCAGCAGTTATGCGGGATCGACCTACGAGCAGTACTTC. Protein: CASSYAGSTYEQYF.

This CDR3 is CASSQDRGTGELFF. As DNA, the CDR3 is TGTGCCAGCAGCCAAGATCGCGGCACCGGGGAGCTGTTTTTT. The chain combines TRBV3-1 (or the pseudogene TRBV3-2) with TRBJ2-2; D gene ambiguous. CDR3 length: 14 residues. Between the trimmed V and J ends, which lost 0 bases and 4 bases, there was a span of 6 bases. Germline-derived CDR1 and CDR2 are LGHDT and YNNKEL (reference sequence).

The chain links TRBV9 to TRBJ2-7; D is uncertain. The CDR3 spans 15 residues. The germline V gene encodes CDR1 SGDLS and CDR2 YYNGEE. The V end was cut by 4 bases, the J end by 2 bases, with 16 bases between. CDR3 loop: CASSPQGLAAYEQYF. The CDR3 region has the DNA TGTGCCAGCAGCCCGCAAGGATTAGCCGCCTACGAGCAGTACTTC.

V and J are TRBV14 and TRBJ2-3, with 8 bases that match TRBD1. Germline CDR1 reads SGHDN; CDR2 reads FVKESK. The length of the CDR3 is 20 residues. V was clipped by 4 bases and J by 0 bases; unmatched bases: 18. CDR3 in DNA: TGTGCCAGCAGCCCCTACGGTGGGACAGGCAATTTTAGAAGCACAGATACGCAGTATTTT. Encoded protein: CASSPYGGTGNFRSTDTQYF.

The chain is built from TRBV2 and TRBJ2-7; no clear D gene. Germline CDR1 and CDR2: SNHLY and FYNNEI. CDR3 length: 14 amino acids. V was shortened by 3 bases and J by 0 bases, with 9 bases between the two germline ends. The CDR3 spells CASSEIRFSYEQYF. In nucleotides, the CDR3 is TGTGCCAGCAGTGAGATACGGTTCTCCTACGAGCAGTACTTC. Full variable domain (rest looked up from reference TRBV2 and TRBJ2-7): EPEVTQTPSHQVTQMGQEVILRCVPISNHLYFYWYRQILGQKVEFLVSFYNNEISEKSEIFDDQFSVERPDGSNFTLKIRSTKLEDSAMYFCASSEIRFSYEQYFGPGTRLTVT.

As concerns this clone: The junction and the germline gene differ at one end; a read error may be behind it. The chain recombines TRBV24-1 with TRBJ1-2, with D hard to call. The CDR3 totals 10 residues. Germline CDR1 and CDR2: KGHDR and SFDVKD. CDR3 amino acids: CATSPHGHTF. In nucleotides, the CDR3 is TGTGCCACCAGTCCCCATGGCCACACCTTC.

To note about this clone: The same CDR3 can be traced to other DNA sequences in this sample. The J gene is TRBJ2-2, the V gene TRBV5-4; D perhaps matches TRBD2 (5 bases). The germline CDR1 and CDR2 sequences are SGHNT and YYREEE (reference sequence). V was shortened by 0 bases and J by 1 base, with 7 bases between the two germline ends. There are 15 residues in the CDR3. CDR3 in amino acids: CASSLGAGNTGELFF. The DNA of the CDR3 is TGTGCCAGCAGCTTGGGGGCGGGGAACACCGGGGAGCTGTTTTTT.

This clone came up once. This chain connects TRBV3-1 (or the pseudogene TRBV3-2) to TRBJ2-7, with D possibly TRBD1 on 6 matching bases. There are 14 residues in the CDR3. In germline, CDR1 is LGHDT, CDR2 YNNKEL (reference sequence). Trimming stripped 4 bases from V and 4 bases from J, with 14 bases between. For the CDR3, the DNA is TGTGCCAGCAGCCCAGAAGGGCAGGGGTACGAGCAGTACTTC. This sequence encodes CASSPEGQGYEQYF.

This chain connects TRBV28 to TRBJ2-7, with D unclear. Germline V gene data show CDR1 as MDHEN and CDR2 as SYDVKM. The V end lost 1 base, the J end lost 3 bases, and 4 bases lay between the germline ends. This CDR3 spans 12 amino acids. The CDR3 coding sequence is TGTGCCAGCAGTTTATCCTACTACGAGCAGTACTTC. This translates into CASSLSYYEQYF.

The sample holds many counts of this clone. This chain links TRBV7-6 with TRBJ1-2, with D possibly being TRBD1 (5 bases). V was clipped by 1 base and J by 1 base, with 22 bases between them. The CDR3 consists of 19 residues. Germline V CDR1 and CDR2: SGHVS, FNYEAQ. The DNA for the CDR3 is TGTGCCAGCAGCTTAGGGCCCGACCCGGTTCTGACAGATAACTATGGCTACACCTTC. Translation: CASSLGPDPVLTDNYGYTF. Full variable domain (rest looked up from reference TRBV7-6 and TRBJ1-2): GAGVSQSPRYKVTKRGQDVALRCDPISGHVSLYWYRQALGQGPEFLTYFNYEAQQDKSGLPNDRFSAERPEGSISTLTIQRTEQRDSAMYRCASSLGPDPVLTDNYGYTFGSGTRLTVV.

Note on this clone: Other DNA sequences in this specimen translate into the identical CDR3. This chain uses TRBV7-8 with TRBJ2-7; D gene ambiguous. There are 11 residues in the CDR3. V was trimmed by 5 bases and J by 2 bases, leaving 4 bases between them. Germline loops: CDR1 SGHVS, CDR2 FQNEAQ. The CDR3 region is CASSPAYEQYF. The CDR3 DNA follows: TGTGCCAGCAGCCCCGCCTACGAGCAGTACTTC.

The chain couples TRBV5-6 to TRBJ2-3; TRBD1 agrees at 9 bases. V shed 1 base and J 5 bases; nucleotides not matched to a gene: 8. This CDR3 has 16 amino acids. Germline V gene sequence: CDR1 SGHDT, CDR2 YYEEEE. The CDR3 sequence is CASSLLDRGAGDTQYF. As DNA, the CDR3 is TGTGCCAGCAGCTTGCTGGACAGGGGCGCCGGAGATACGCAGTATTTT.

Note on this clone: This same CDR3 is encoded by further DNA sequences in the sample. CDR3 bases: TGTGCCACCAGCAGTCTCAGGGGCTTGAACACTGAAGCTTTCTTT. Translating it yields CATSSLRGLNTEAFF. The chain links TRBV15 to TRBJ1-1; D might be TRBD1 (6 bases). V lost 3 bases and J 0 bases, leaving 11 bases between the germline ends. Germline CDR1 reads LNHNV; CDR2 reads YYDKDF (reference sequence). The CDR3 covers 15 residues.